These 31 T cell receptor beta chains were all obtained from the same sample, sequenced in a study of cytomegalovirus exposure and HLA in healthy donors. Primers for the PCR totalled 60 Vbeta and 13 Jbeta. Method: immunoSEQ multiplex PCR; TCRdb's copy keeps in-frame clones and lacks some. The sample consists of approximately 150,000 clones, about 76% of them appearing once. Sequenced input: PBMCs. The source of these receptors is a male donor in good health and CMV-seropositive.

In nucleotides, the CDR3 is TGTGCCAGCAGCTTACGGATCCTTAGCGGGGGGGCATTTGAGCAGTTCTTC. It translates to CASSLRILSGGAFEQFF. The rearrangement uses TRBV7-2 and TRBJ2-1, with 11 bases that match TRBD2. There are 17 residues in the CDR3. Per germline, CDR1 SGHTA and CDR2 FQGNSA. V shed 2 bases and J 9 bases; nucleotides not matched to a gene: 12.

CDR3 nucleotides: TGCGCCAGCCAATTCGACGGGTCAACTGGAAACACCATATATTTT. Translated, it gives CASQFDGSTGNTIYF. The chain couples TRBV5-1 to TRBJ1-3, with D uncertain. This CDR3 has 15 amino acids. The germline V and J ends were trimmed by 7 bases and 2 bases, with 16 bases remaining between them. Germline V CDR1 and CDR2: SGHRS, YFSETQ.

The chain links TRBV2 to TRBJ2-7; D gene unclear. Per the germline V gene, CDR1 is SNHLY and CDR2 is FYNNEI. V was clipped by 4 bases and J by 3 bases, with 10 bases between them. CDR3 length equals 13 residues. This CDR3 is CASSVGQNYEQYF. CDR3 DNA sequence: TGTGCCAGCAGTGTTGGGCAGAACTACGAGCAGTACTTC.

This sequence joins TRBV13 and TRBJ2-3; 10 bases agree with TRBD2. CDR1 and CDR2 from the germline V gene are PRHDT and FYEKMQ (reference sequence). CDR3 length equals 17 residues. With 4 bases clipped from V and 0 bases from J, the junction kept 7 bases outside the gene matches. The chain's CDR3 is CASSSLLAGGSTDTQYF. The CDR3 bases are TGTGCCAGCAGCTCCCTATTAGCGGGGGGCAGCACAGATACGCAGTATTTT.

The chain carries TRBV19 and TRBJ2-7; possibly TRBD1 for D (6 bases). Germline V gene sequence: CDR1 LNHDA, CDR2 SQIVND (reference sequence). The V end was cut by 3 bases, the J end by 0 bases, with 9 bases between. This CDR3 spans 14 amino acids. CDR3 residues: CASSITDSSYEQYF. The DNA for the CDR3 is TGTGCCAGTAGTATTACGGACAGCTCCTACGAGCAGTACTTC.

This chain uses TRBV4-2 with TRBJ2-7; 9 nucleotides align to TRBD2. Germline assignment: CDR1 LGHNA and CDR2 YNFKEQ. After removal of 0 bases from V and 2 bases from J, the junction contained 2 bases not matched to a gene. The CDR3 runs to 15 residues. The DNA for the CDR3 is TGTGCCAGCAGCCAAGAAGGGACTAGCCCCTACGAGCAGTACTTC. This codes for CASSQEGTSPYEQYF.

This sequence joins TRBV9 and TRBJ2-1; the match to TRBD2 covers 9 bases. CDR3 length: 15 amino acids. V shed 4 bases, J shed 8 bases, and the junction held 10 bases outside the gene matches. Germline CDR1 reads SGDLS; CDR2 reads YYNGEE. This chain's CDR3 is CASSPAGGGRDEQFF. In DNA form, the CDR3 reads TGTGCCAGCAGCCCAGCGGGCGGCGGGAGGGATGAGCAGTTCTTC. Looking up the rest from reference TRBV9 and TRBJ2-1 gives the full variable domain: DSGVTQTPKHLITATGQRVTLRCSPRSGDLSVYWYQQSLDQGLQFLIQYYNGEERAKGNILERFSAQQFPDLHSELNLSSLELGDSALYFCASSPAGGGRDEQFFGPGTRLTVL.

The chain links TRBV7-9 to TRBJ1-1, with 7 bases matching TRBD1. The CDR3 contains 13 residues. The germline gives CDR1 SEHNR, CDR2 FQNEAQ (reference sequence). With V trimmed by 6 bases and J by 4 bases, 5 bases remained unmatched. The CDR3 DNA is TGTGCCAGCAGGTCCCCAGGGGGCACTGAAGCTTTCTTT. Its translation is CASRSPGGTEAFF.

This chain links TRBV5-1 with TRBJ2-5, with 7 nucleotides matching TRBD2. Trimming at V came to 4 bases and at J to 2 bases, leaving 8 bases not matched to a gene. The length of the CDR3 is 15 residues. Looked up from germline, CDR1 is SGHRS and CDR2 is YFSETQ. CDR3 bases: TGCGCCAGCAGCGTACTTCCCGGGGGGCAAGAGACCCAGTACTTC. Amino acid sequence: CASSVLPGGQETQYF.

The chain recombines TRBV2 with TRBJ2-5; D may be TRBD2 (5 bases). The DNA end favors TRBJ2-7, so the J call may be wrong. This CDR3 is 14 amino acids long. Germline loops: CDR1 SNHLY, CDR2 FYNNEI. The CDR3 here is CASIKERQSYEQYF. In DNA form, the CDR3 reads TGTGCCAGCATTAAGGAGCGGCAATCCTACGAGCAGTACTTC.

On this clone: This specimen includes other DNA sequences encoding the same CDR3. Here the CDR3 reads CASSQDRVNQPQHF. The DNA for the CDR3 is TGTGCCAGCAGCCAAGACAGGGTGAATCAGCCCCAGCATTTT. This chain uses TRBV2 with TRBJ1-5; 7 bases are shared with TRBD1. V shed 6 bases, J shed 4 bases, and the junction held 6 bases outside the gene matches. Germline V gene data show CDR1 as SNHLY and CDR2 as FYNNEI. The CDR3 length is 14 residues.

The chain carries TRBV5-1 and TRBJ1-1, with 7 positions matching TRBD1. The CDR3 covers 13 residues. After removal of 3 bases from V and 2 bases from J, the junction contained 1 base not matched to a gene. In germline, CDR1 is SGHRS, CDR2 YFSETQ. Written as DNA, the CDR3 is TGCGCCAGCAGCTGGGACAGCAACACTGAAGCTTTCTTT. This codes for CASSWDSNTEAFF.

The chain uses TRBV5-4 and TRBJ2-5, with TRBD2 matching 8 bases. Germline V gene lookup returns CDR1 SGHNT and CDR2 YYREEE (reference sequence). This CDR3 region has 14 residues. The V and J ends lost 2 bases and 5 bases, in that order; junction bases with no gene match: 5. CDR3 protein: CASSFGGAGETQYF. The CDR3 DNA sequence: TGTGCCAGCAGCTTCGGGGGGGCCGGTGAGACCCAGTACTTC.

The count of this clone is one. This sequence joins TRBV29-1 and TRBJ2-3; TRBD2 is a possible D gene (6 bases). V was pared by 1 base and J by 0 bases, with 8 bases between. CDR1 is SQVTM, CDR2 ANQGSEA, per germline. The CDR3 sequence is 14 residues long. For the CDR3, the DNA is TGCAGCGTTGAAGGCGGAGGGAGCACAGATACGCAGTATTTT. Translated, it gives CSVEGGGSTDTQYF.

The gene calls are TRBV2 and TRBJ1-2; 12 bases agree with TRBD1. The CDR3 runs to 17 residues. Per germline, CDR1 SNHLY and CDR2 FYNNEI. V lost 7 bases to trimming and J lost 4 bases; unmatched junction nucleotides: 13. CDR3 region: CASIPDRDRGLVYGYTF. CDR3 bases: TGTGCCAGCATTCCCGACCGGGACAGGGGGCTGGTCTATGGCTACACCTTC.

The rearrangement uses TRBV5-1 and TRBJ2-7; 9 positions match TRBD1. The CDR3 runs 15 residues. V lost 7 bases and J lost 5; bases outside the gene matches: 13. Germline CDR1 is SGHRS and CDR2 is YFSETQ. The CDR3 region is CASQEGGQGGNEQYF. CDR3 nucleotide sequence: TGCGCCAGCCAAGAGGGGGGACAGGGAGGTAACGAGCAGTACTTC. Full variable domain (missing parts from reference TRBV5-1 and TRBJ2-7): KAGVTQTPRYLIKTRGQQVTLSCSPISGHRSVSWYQQTPGQGLQFLFEYFSETQRNKGNFPGRFSGRQFSNSRSEMNVSTLELGDSALYLCASQEGGQGGNEQYFGPGTRLTVT.

There are a few counts of this clone. V is TRBV7-6 and J is TRBJ1-1; a weak D match, TRBD1 (5 bases). The CDR3 contains 15 residues. The V gene's germline CDR1 is SGHVS and CDR2 FNYEAQ. The V gene lost 5 bases and the J gene lost 5 bases, with 18 bases spanning the gap. The CDR3 loop is CASSPLGDRGTEAFF. DNA for the CDR3: TGTGCCAGCAGCCCCCTAGGAGATCGGGGGACTGAAGCTTTCTTT.

V gene TRBV5-1 combines with J gene TRBJ2-1; TRBD1 matches 7 bases. CDR1 is SGHRS and CDR2 is YFSETQ in the germline V gene. The CDR3 totals 13 residues. Trimming at V came to 6 bases and at J to 8 bases, leaving 8 bases not matched to a gene. The CDR3 sequence: CASNIDRVYEQFF. Here the CDR3 DNA reads TGCGCCAGCAATATTGACAGGGTCTATGAGCAGTTCTTC.

This chain's CDR3 is CASSPDSGRNEQYF. The CDR3 nucleotides read TGTGCCAGCAGCCCGGACTCCGGGAGGAACGAGCAGTACTTC. This chain links TRBV7-3 with TRBJ2-7, with 7 bases matching TRBD2. The CDR3 runs 14 residues. Germline CDR1 SGHTA, CDR2 FQGTGA. V lost 5 bases, J lost 5 bases, and 9 bases stayed unmatched.

This clone has only a few counts. This chain links TRBV18 with TRBJ1-1; no definite D call. The CDR3 covers 14 residues. Germline V gene data show CDR1 as KGHSH and CDR2 as LQKENI. Trimming stripped 2 bases from V and 1 base from J, with 8 bases between. The CDR3 DNA reads as TGTGCCAGCTCACCATTGAGCCGGAACACTGAAGCTTTCTTT. Translated, it gives CASSPLSRNTEAFF.

This clone occurred a few times. The chain recombines TRBV6-5 with TRBJ1-5; 8 bases align to TRBD1. Losses at the gene ends were 6 bases for V and 3 bases for J; bases not matched to a gene: 7. The CDR3 sequence is 15 residues long. The V gene's germline CDR1 is MNHEY and CDR2 SVGAGI. The CDR3 DNA reads as TGTGCCAGCAGGGTAGACAGGGGCAACAATCAGCCCCAGCATTTT. Translating gives CASRVDRGNNQPQHF.

J is TRBJ1-2 and V is TRBV7-9; 8 positions match TRBD1. J was trimmed by 6 bases and V by 4 bases; bases with no gene match: 1. The germline V gene encodes CDR1 SEHNR and CDR2 FQNEAQ (reference sequence). The CDR3 covers 12 residues. The CDR3 spells CASSWTGNGYTF. CDR3 nucleotide sequence: TGTGCCAGCAGCTGGACAGGGAATGGCTACACCTTC. The variable domain in full, completed from reference TRBV7-9 and TRBJ1-2, reads DTGVSQNPRHKITKRGQNVTFRCDPISEHNRLYWYRQTLGQGPEFLTYFQNEAQLEKSRLLSDRFSAERPKGSFSTLEIQRTEQGDSAMYLCASSWTGNGYTFGSGTRLTVV.

The CDR3 here is CASSDQTGTSAKTQYF. As DNA, the CDR3 is TGTGCCAGCAGTGACCAAACCGGGACTAGCGCGAAGACCCAGTACTTC. This chain links TRBV6-1 with TRBJ2-5, with 10 bases fitting TRBD2. The J segment lost 6 bases and the V segment lost 3 bases, leaving 10 bases of the junction unmatched. This CDR3 has 16 residues. Germline V CDR1 and CDR2: MNHNS, SASEGT.

The J gene is TRBJ2-3, the V gene TRBV10-1, with 10 bases matching TRBD2. The CDR3 is 15 residues long. The germline gives CDR1 WNHNN, CDR2 SYGVQD (reference sequence). V lost 2 bases to trimming and J lost 4 bases; unmatched junction nucleotides: 3. The CDR3 sequence: CASSEASGGSDTQYF. CDR3 sequence (DNA): TGCGCCAGCAGTGAGGCTAGCGGGGGATCAGATACGCAGTATTTT.

The chain is built from TRBV6-6 and TRBJ2-3, with 15 positions matching TRBD2. Germline V gives CDR1 MNHNY, CDR2 SVGAGI (reference sequence). The V segment lost 7 bases and the J segment 7 bases; nucleotides outside the gene matches: 9. The CDR3 covers 16 residues. The CDR3 DNA reads TGTGCCAGCACCACAGGACTAGCGGGGGGGCCTTATACGCAGTATTTT. It codes for CASTTGLAGGPYTQYF.

This chain links TRBV2 with TRBJ1-2, with D unresolved. Germline values: CDR1 SNHLY, CDR2 FYNNEI. Trimming stripped 7 bases from V and 2 bases from J, with 14 bases between. The CDR3 runs to 14 residues. For the CDR3, the DNA is TGTGCCAGCATACAGAACCGGAACAACTATGGCTACACCTTC. As protein: CASIQNRNNYGYTF.

This clone was seen only once. CDR3 bases: TGTGCCAGCAGCGGGCGACAGGGAATCGATGGGGAGACCCAGTACTTC. Translating it yields CASSGRQGIDGETQYF. This chain joins TRBV11-2 and TRBJ2-5; 7 bases are a match to TRBD1. CDR1 and CDR2 (germline): SGHAT, FQNNGV. The junction had 14 bases not matched to a gene; V was cut back by 5 bases and J by 5 bases. The CDR3 sequence is 16 residues long.

V usage is TRBV5-8 and J usage is TRBJ1-1; weak D call: TRBD1 (6 bases). Between the trimmed V and J ends, which lost 2 bases and 1 base, there was a span of 21 bases. Germline V lookup: CDR1 SGHTS, CDR2 YDEGEE. The CDR3 is made up of 18 amino acids. CDR3 loop: CASSLKTLRTVRNTEAFF. The DNA for the CDR3 is TGTGCCAGCAGCTTAAAAACACTAAGGACAGTGCGGAACACTGAAGCTTTCTTT. Together with reference TRBV5-8 and TRBJ1-1, the CDR3 gives the full variable domain: EAGVTQSPTHLIKTRGQQATLRCSPISGHTSVYWYQQALGLGLQFLLWYDEGEERNRGNFPPRFSGRQFPNYSSELNVNALELEDSALYLCASSLKTLRTVRNTEAFFGQGTRLTVV.

This clone was counted only a few times. The rearrangement links TRBV6-6 to TRBJ1-6, with unresolved D. In germline, CDR1 is MNHNY, CDR2 SVGAGI (reference sequence). The CDR3 has 13 amino acids. V was cut by 7 bases and J by 8 bases, with 12 bases left in between. Written as DNA, the CDR3 is TGTGCCAGCACCAAAATGAGGGATTCACCCCTCCACTTT. Protein product: CASTKMRDSPLHF.

This chain uses TRBV19 with TRBJ2-1; D is possibly TRBD1 (6 bases). Germline V gene sequence: CDR1 LNHDA, CDR2 SQIVND (reference sequence). Trimming stripped 3 bases from V and 6 bases from J, with 21 bases between. This CDR3 is built from 17 residues. CDR3 protein: CASSIAGGRGVSNEQFF. The DNA of the CDR3 is TGTGCCAGTAGTATCGCTGGGGGCAGGGGAGTCTCCAATGAGCAGTTCTTC.

This clone was observed a single time. The chain joins TRBV11-2 to TRBJ2-3, with 15 bases lining up with TRBD2. Trimming cost V 4 bases and J 5 bases; bases outside gene matches: 4. The CDR3 extends over 16 amino acids. In germline, CDR1 is SGHAT, CDR2 FQNNGV. The CDR3 DNA reads TGTGCCAGCAGCTGGGGACTAGCGGGGGGCATAGATACGCAGTATTTT. Its translation: CASSWGLAGGIDTQYF. The whole variable domain, filled in from reference TRBV11-2 and TRBJ2-3, reads EAGVAQSPRYKIIEKRQSVAFWCNPISGHATLYWYQQILGQGPKLLIQFQNNGVVDDSQLPKDRFSAERLKGVDSTLKIQPAKLEDSAVYLCASSWGLAGGIDTQYFGPGTRLTVL.